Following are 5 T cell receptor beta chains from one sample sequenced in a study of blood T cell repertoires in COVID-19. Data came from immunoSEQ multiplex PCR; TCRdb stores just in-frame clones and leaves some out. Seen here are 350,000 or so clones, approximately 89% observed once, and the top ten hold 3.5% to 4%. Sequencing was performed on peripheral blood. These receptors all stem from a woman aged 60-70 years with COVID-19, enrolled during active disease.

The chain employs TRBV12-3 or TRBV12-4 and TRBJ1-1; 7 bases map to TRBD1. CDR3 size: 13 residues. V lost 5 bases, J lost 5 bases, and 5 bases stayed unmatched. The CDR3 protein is CASSDREFTEAFF. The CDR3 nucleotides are TGTGCCAGCAGTGACAGGGAATTTACTGAAGCTTTCTTT.

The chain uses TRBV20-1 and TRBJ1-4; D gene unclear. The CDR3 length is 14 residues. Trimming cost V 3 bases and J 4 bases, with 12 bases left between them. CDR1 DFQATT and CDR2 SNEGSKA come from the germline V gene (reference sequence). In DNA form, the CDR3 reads TGCAGTGCTAGTACCGGGGTTGGTAATGAAAAACTGTTTTTT. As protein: CSASTGVGNEKLFF.

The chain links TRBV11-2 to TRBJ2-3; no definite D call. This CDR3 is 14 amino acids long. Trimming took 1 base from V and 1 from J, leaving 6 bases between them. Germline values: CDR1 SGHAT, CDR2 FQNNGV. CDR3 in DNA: TGTGCCAGCAGCTTAGTGCAGGGCACAGATACGCAGTATTTT. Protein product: CASSLVQGTDTQYF.

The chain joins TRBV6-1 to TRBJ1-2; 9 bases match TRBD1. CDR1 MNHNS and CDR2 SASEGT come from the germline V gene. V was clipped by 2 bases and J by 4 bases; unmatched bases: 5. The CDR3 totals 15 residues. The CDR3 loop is CASSEKTGGIYGYTF. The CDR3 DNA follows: TGTGCCAGCAGTGAAAAGACAGGGGGGATCTATGGCTACACCTTC.

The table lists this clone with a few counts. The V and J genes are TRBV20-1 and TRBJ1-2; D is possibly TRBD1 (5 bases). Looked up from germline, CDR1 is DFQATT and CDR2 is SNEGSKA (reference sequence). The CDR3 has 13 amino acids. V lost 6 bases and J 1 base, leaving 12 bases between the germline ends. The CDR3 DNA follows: TGCAGTGCCAGTCAAAGGGGTAACTATGGCTACACCTTC. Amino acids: CSASQRGNYGYTF.